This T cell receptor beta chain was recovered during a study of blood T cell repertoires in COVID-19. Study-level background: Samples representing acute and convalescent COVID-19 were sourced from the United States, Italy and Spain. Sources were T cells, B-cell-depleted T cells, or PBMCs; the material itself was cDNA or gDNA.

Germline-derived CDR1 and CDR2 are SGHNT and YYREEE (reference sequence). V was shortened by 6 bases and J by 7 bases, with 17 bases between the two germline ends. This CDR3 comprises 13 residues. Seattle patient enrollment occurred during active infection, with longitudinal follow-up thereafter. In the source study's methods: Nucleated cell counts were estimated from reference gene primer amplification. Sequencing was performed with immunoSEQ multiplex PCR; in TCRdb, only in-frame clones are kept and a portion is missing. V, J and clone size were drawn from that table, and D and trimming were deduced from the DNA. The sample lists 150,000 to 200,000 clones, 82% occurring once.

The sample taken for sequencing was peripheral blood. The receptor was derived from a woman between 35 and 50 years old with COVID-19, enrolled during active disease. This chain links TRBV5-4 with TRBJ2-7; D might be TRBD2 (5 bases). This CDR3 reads CASTFIDGGEQYF. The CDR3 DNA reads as TGTGCCAGCACCTTTATCGACGGAGGAGAGCAGTACTTC.